The rows below give T cell receptor beta chains drawn from one sample of a study of memory CD4+ T cells and cytomegalovirus serostatus. Sequencing was performed with immunoSEQ multiplex PCR; in TCRdb, only in-frame clones are kept and a portion is missing. Of roughly 84,000 clones listed, around 80% are singletons. Sequencing used memory CD4+ T cells from blood. These receptor sequences come from an adult in good health and CMV-seronegative. CDR3s include the opening cysteine and the closing phenylalanine or tryptophan. The D gene is left open where the match is weak. Part of the rows lack a size; the others show once, few, many or a class for expanded clones.

abundance: many; d_gene: TRBD1; v_gene: TRBV6-5; j_gene: TRBJ2-7; CDR3nt: TGTGCCAGTGGGGACAGAGTGGGGGAGCAGTACTTC; CDR3aa: CASGDRVGEQYF
abundance: -; d_gene: -; v_gene: TRBV9; j_gene: TRBJ2-7; CDR3nt: TGTGCCAGCAGCGCAGACCGCCAGGCCTACGAGCAGTACTTC; CDR3aa: CASSADRQAYEQYF
abundance: once; d_gene: -; v_gene: TRBV5-6; j_gene: TRBJ1-3; CDR3nt: TGTGCCAGCAGCTTGGAACCGACAGCCAACTCTGGAAACACCATATATTTT; CDR3aa: CASSLEPTANSGNTIYF
abundance: once; d_gene: TRBD1; v_gene: TRBV6-1; j_gene: TRBJ1-5; CDR3nt: TGTGCCAGCGACGACAGGGGTAATCAGCCCCAGCATTTT; CDR3aa: CASDDRGNQPQHF
abundance: -; d_gene: -; v_gene: TRBV19; j_gene: TRBJ2-1; CDR3nt: TGTGCCAGTCGCACTAGCCAGGGAGCCTACAATGAGCAGTTCTTC; CDR3aa: CASRTSQGAYNEQFF
abundance: -; d_gene: -; v_gene: TRBV5-6; j_gene: TRBJ2-7; CDR3nt: TGTGCCAGCAGACCGATAGAAAAGGGCTACGAGCAGTACTTC; CDR3aa: CASRPIEKGYEQYF
abundance: once; d_gene: TRBD1; v_gene: TRBV25-1; j_gene: TRBJ2-2; CDR3nt: TGTGCCAGCAGTGAATATACGGGACAGGGGCTCGTTGGGGAGCTGTTTTTT; CDR3aa: CASSEYTGQGLVGELFF
abundance: -; d_gene: -; v_gene: TRBV7-3; j_gene: TRBJ1-6; CDR3nt: TGTGCCAGCAGCCCGACAGCTAATAATTCACCCCTCCACTTT; CDR3aa: CASSPTANNSPLHF
abundance: -; d_gene: -; v_gene: TRBV2; j_gene: TRBJ1-1; CDR3nt: TGTGCCAGCAGTGACTCAGTGAACACTGAAGCTTTCTTT; CDR3aa: CASSDSVNTEAFF
abundance: once; d_gene: TRBD2; v_gene: TRBV5-1; j_gene: TRBJ2-3; CDR3nt: TGCGCCAGCAGCTTGGCGGCTAGCGGGGGGAGCACAGATACGCAGTATTTT; CDR3aa: CASSLAASGGSTDTQYF
abundance: -; d_gene: -; v_gene: TRBV7-9; j_gene: TRBJ2-3; CDR3nt: TGTGCCAGCAGCTTAGTCTCAGCCACAGATACGCAGTATTTT; CDR3aa: CASSLVSATDTQYF
abundance: -; d_gene: -; v_gene: TRBV19; j_gene: TRBJ1-5; CDR3nt: TGTGCCAGTAGTACGGAGGGTTGGGATCAGCCCCAGCATTTT; CDR3aa: CASSTEGWDQPQHF
abundance: -; d_gene: -; v_gene: TRBV5-1; j_gene: TRBJ1-4; CDR3nt: TGCGCCAGCAGCTTGGTGGTGCAGGGTGGAGGGGATGAAAAACTGTTTTTT; CDR3aa: CASSLVVQGGGDEKLFF
abundance: -; d_gene: -; v_gene: TRBV7-9; j_gene: TRBJ2-7; CDR3nt: TGTGCCAGCAGCTTATCGCGACCTTGGGACGAGCAGTACTTC; CDR3aa: CASSLSRPWDEQYF
abundance: few; d_gene: TRBD1; v_gene: TRBV7-2; j_gene: TRBJ1-2; CDR3nt: TGTGCCAGCAGCTTTGAATGGCAGGGGGGCGGCTACACCTTC; CDR3aa: CASSFEWQGGGYTF
abundance: -; d_gene: TRBD1; v_gene: TRBV30; j_gene: TRBJ2-1; CDR3nt: TGTGCCTGGGATCGCAGGGGGTCTAATGAGCAGTTCTTC; CDR3aa: CAWDRRGSNEQFF
abundance: -; d_gene: -; v_gene: TRBV10-3; j_gene: TRBJ1-1; CDR3nt: TGTGCCATCAGCCCCGGGAGCACAGGGCATACTGAAGCTTTCTTT; CDR3aa: CAISPGSTGHTEAFF
abundance: -; d_gene: -; v_gene: TRBV30; j_gene: TRBJ2-1; CDR3nt: TGTGCCTGGAGTGTACCCCGGGCGACCAATGAGCAGTTCTTC; CDR3aa: CAWSVPRATNEQFF
abundance: -; d_gene: -; v_gene: TRBV10-3; j_gene: TRBJ1-3; CDR3nt: TGTGCCATCAGGACAGACTCTGGAAACACCATATATTTT; CDR3aa: CAIRTDSGNTIYF
abundance: -; d_gene: TRBD2; v_gene: TRBV6-6; j_gene: TRBJ2-7; CDR3nt: TGTGCCAGCAGTTCCACGGACGGGGGGGCTCTCAGCGAGCAGTACTTC; CDR3aa: CASSSTDGGALSEQYF
abundance: few; d_gene: -; v_gene: TRBV7-9; j_gene: TRBJ2-2; CDR3nt: TGTGCCAGCAGCTTGGGGACATCGAACACCGGGGAGCTGTTTTTT; CDR3aa: CASSLGTSNTGELFF
abundance: -; d_gene: TRBD2; v_gene: TRBV5-6; j_gene: TRBJ2-3; CDR3nt: TGTGCCAGCAGCTTGGCCGGGGGGGCTGGCACAGATACGCAGTATTTT; CDR3aa: CASSLAGGAGTDTQYF
abundance: -; d_gene: TRBD1; v_gene: TRBV7-2; j_gene: TRBJ2-7; CDR3nt: TGTGCCAGCAGCTTGCCACAGGGGCGGTACGAGCAGTACTTC; CDR3aa: CASSLPQGRYEQYF
abundance: -; d_gene: -; v_gene: TRBV5-4; j_gene: TRBJ2-7; CDR3nt: TGTGCCAGCAGCTTGGATTTAGACAGGACAGCCTACGAGCAGTACTTC; CDR3aa: CASSLDLDRTAYEQYF
abundance: -; d_gene: TRBD1; v_gene: TRBV5-1; j_gene: TRBJ1-2; CDR3nt: TGCGCCAGTCAGGGGGCGCGGACGTTCGGCTACACCTTC; CDR3aa: CASQGARTFGYTF
abundance: once; d_gene: -; v_gene: TRBV2; j_gene: TRBJ2-2; CDR3nt: TGTGCCAGCAGTATGGACATGGGGGTAGGCACCGGGGAGCTGTTTTTT; CDR3aa: CASSMDMGVGTGELFF
abundance: -; d_gene: TRBD1; v_gene: TRBV19; j_gene: TRBJ1-2; CDR3nt: TGTGCCAGTAGTGTCTCGGGGACAGGGTTTGGCTACACCTTC; CDR3aa: CASSVSGTGFGYTF
abundance: -; d_gene: -; v_gene: TRBV6-6; j_gene: TRBJ1-6; CDR3nt: TGTGCCAGCAGTTACTCCGAGGGTAGAGGTATTTCACCCCTCCACTTT; CDR3aa: CASSYSEGRGISPLHF
abundance: once; d_gene: TRBD2; v_gene: TRBV30; j_gene: TRBJ2-2; CDR3nt: TGTGCCTGGAGGCCATTGGGACTAGCGGGGGCGAACACCGGGGAGCTGTTTTTT; CDR3aa: CAWRPLGLAGANTGELFF
abundance: -; d_gene: -; v_gene: TRBV25-1; j_gene: TRBJ1-5; CDR3nt: TGTGCCAGCAGTGATCCCCGAACTAATCAGCCCCAGCATTTT; CDR3aa: CASSDPRTNQPQHF
abundance: -; d_gene: -; v_gene: TRBV6-1; j_gene: TRBJ2-1; CDR3nt: TGTGCCAGCACCCGTTCGGGACAACAGTTCTTC; CDR3aa: CASTRSGQQFF
abundance: medium-sized; d_gene: -; v_gene: TRBV7-9; j_gene: TRBJ1-1; CDR3nt: TGTGCCAGCAGCTTTAAGGGTACGAACACTGAAGCTTTCTTT; CDR3aa: CASSFKGTNTEAFF
abundance: -; d_gene: -; v_gene: TRBV6-1; j_gene: TRBJ1-2; CDR3nt: TGTGCCAGCAGTGACCTACAGGGTTATGGCTACACCTTC; CDR3aa: CASSDLQGYGYTF
abundance: -; d_gene: TRBD2; v_gene: TRBV7-9; j_gene: TRBJ2-1; CDR3nt: TGTGCCAGCAGCTTACCAGGACTAGCGGGGGCAAATGAGCAGTTCTTC; CDR3aa: CASSLPGLAGANEQFF
abundance: once; d_gene: -; v_gene: TRBV5-1; j_gene: TRBJ2-7; CDR3nt: TGCGCCAGCAGCTTTTCTCAGTCAAGGGGCGGCGAGCAGTACTTC; CDR3aa: CASSFSQSRGGEQYF
abundance: -; d_gene: -; v_gene: TRBV9; j_gene: TRBJ1-1; CDR3nt: TGTGCCAGCAGCAGGACCGGGGGAATGAACACTGAAGCTTTCTTT; CDR3aa: CASSRTGGMNTEAFF
abundance: -; d_gene: TRBD2; v_gene: TRBV7-6; j_gene: TRBJ2-7; CDR3nt: TGTGCCAGCAGCCCGGGCGGGGGGCGCGGCGAGCAGTACTTC; CDR3aa: CASSPGGGRGEQYF
abundance: -; d_gene: TRBD2; v_gene: TRBV11-3; j_gene: TRBJ2-1; CDR3nt: TGTGCCAGCAGCTCACTAGCGGGAGACTACAATGAGCAGTTCTTC; CDR3aa: CASSSLAGDYNEQFF
abundance: once; d_gene: -; v_gene: TRBV19; j_gene: TRBJ1-1; CDR3nt: TGTGCCAGTAGTATCGAAGTAGCCACCGAAGAAGCTTTCTTT; CDR3aa: CASSIEVATEEAFF
abundance: -; d_gene: -; v_gene: TRBV5-1; j_gene: TRBJ1-1; CDR3nt: TGCGCCAGCAGCTTGGATCGCACGGCGCGAGCTTTCTTT; CDR3aa: CASSLDRTARAFF
abundance: -; d_gene: -; v_gene: TRBV28; j_gene: TRBJ1-2; CDR3nt: TGTGCCAGCAGTTCCCGGGACAGCTACACCTTC; CDR3aa: CASSSRDSYTF
abundance: -; d_gene: TRBD1; v_gene: TRBV2; j_gene: TRBJ2-2; CDR3nt: TGTGCCAGGGGACAGGGGGCGGACACCGGGGAGCTGTTTTTT; CDR3aa: CARGQGADTGELFF
abundance: -; d_gene: -; v_gene: TRBV19; j_gene: TRBJ1-5; CDR3nt: TGTGCCAGTCAGATGTTCAATCAGCCCCAGCATTTT; CDR3aa: CASQMFNQPQHF
abundance: -; d_gene: -; v_gene: TRBV14; j_gene: TRBJ1-6; CDR3nt: TGTGCCAGCAGCCAAGAGCGGGGCTCCTATAATTCACCCCTCCACTTT; CDR3aa: CASSQERGSYNSPLHF
abundance: -; d_gene: -; v_gene: TRBV27; j_gene: TRBJ1-5; CDR3nt: TGTGCCAGCAGTCCAAACCCTCGGGGTAGTCAGCCCCAGCATTTT; CDR3aa: CASSPNPRGSQPQHF
abundance: few; d_gene: TRBD2; v_gene: TRBV5-1; j_gene: TRBJ2-1; CDR3nt: TGCGCCAGCAGCTCGGCCGGTAGCGGGGGACATAACTCCTACAATGAGCAGTTCTTC; CDR3aa: CASSSAGSGGHNSYNEQFF
abundance: -; d_gene: -; v_gene: TRBV19; j_gene: TRBJ1-2; CDR3nt: TGTGCCAGTAGTATAATGGAGCGGTCAAGATATGGCTACACCTTC; CDR3aa: CASSIMERSRYGYTF
abundance: -; d_gene: -; v_gene: TRBV6-7; j_gene: TRBJ1-2; CDR3nt: TGTGCCAGCAGTTACTCTTGGGGGGCCTCTTTCTATGGCTACACCTTC; CDR3aa: CASSYSWGASFYGYTF
abundance: -; d_gene: -; v_gene: TRBV7-7; j_gene: TRBJ2-2; CDR3nt: TGTGCTAGCAGCTTAGGGAACACCGGGGAGCTGTTTTTT; CDR3aa: CASSLGNTGELFF
abundance: -; d_gene: -; v_gene: TRBV15; j_gene: TRBJ2-7; CDR3nt: TGTGCCACCAGCAGAGATATGGGGACCTACGAGCAGTACTTC; CDR3aa: CATSRDMGTYEQYF